This entry lists 29 T cell receptor beta chains sequenced from one sample in a study of blood T cell repertoires in COVID-19 (TCRdb year 2020). Library method: the immunoSEQ multiplex PCR assay. The table comes from immuneACCESS by way of TCRdb, which keeps in-frame sequences with V and J called. Part of the clones is missing from these tables; in studies checked, under half for an unresolved V gene and the rest for unknown reasons. The sample table shows some 160,000 clones, and more than 75% are seen once. Around 4.4% of the sample is held by the ten biggest clonotypes. The sample was peripheral blood. These receptors came from a man aged 55 to 70 with acute or convalescent COVID-19.

CDR3 in DNA: TGTGCCAGCGTGAGGACAGGGTTGAACACTGAAGCTTTCTTT. Translated, it gives CASVRTGLNTEAFF. The rearrangement uses TRBV19 and TRBJ1-1; 8 bases line up with TRBD1. The germline V gene has CDR1 LNHDA and CDR2 SQIVND (reference sequence). Germline trimming cut 9 bases from V and 0 bases from J; bases unmatched to any gene: 6. The CDR3 runs 14 residues.

V gene TRBV7-8 combines with J gene TRBJ2-3; possibly TRBD2 for D (5 bases). Germline CDR1 is SGHVS and CDR2 is FQNEAQ. The CDR3 length is 14 residues. V lost 3 bases to trimming and J lost 10 bases, with 17 bases between them. CDR3: CASSLVGSRDAQYF. CDR3 in DNA: TGTGCCAGCAGCTTGGTTGGAAGTCGGGATGCGCAGTATTTT.

The chain joins TRBV5-1 to TRBJ2-3; 9 bases are shared with TRBD2. The V gene's germline CDR1 is SGHRS and CDR2 YFSETQ. After removal of 7 bases from V and 4 bases from J, the junction contained 7 bases not matched to a gene. CDR3 length: 14 amino acids. Here the CDR3 reads CASGGGRAPDTQYF. CDR3 nucleotides: TGCGCCAGCGGTGGCGGGAGGGCCCCAGATACGCAGTATTTT.

The chain combines TRBV14 with TRBJ2-1; 8 bases align to TRBD2. Germline loops: CDR1 SGHDN, CDR2 FVKESK. The trim removed 0 bases at V and 1 base at J, leaving 2 bases unmatched. The CDR3 consists of 16 residues. The CDR3 region has the DNA TGTGCCAGCAGCCAAGACGTAGCGGGGTCCTACAATGAGCAGTTCTTC. Protein sequence: CASSQDVAGSYNEQFF. Full variable domain (rest looked up from reference TRBV14 and TRBJ2-1): EAGVTQFPSHSVIEKGQTVTLRCDPISGHDNLYWYRRVMGKEIKFLLHFVKESKQDESGMPNNRFLAERTGGTYSTLKVQPAELEDSGVYFCASSQDVAGSYNEQFFGPGTRLTVL.

The genes are TRBV3-1 (or the pseudogene TRBV3-2) and TRBJ2-1; 7 nucleotides match TRBD2. Losses at the gene ends were 1 base for V and 0 bases for J; bases not matched to a gene: 0. The germline CDR1 and CDR2 sequences are LGHDT and YNNKEL (reference sequence). The CDR3 spans 15 residues. The CDR3 spells CASSQAGGSYNEQFF. CDR3 coding DNA: TGTGCCAGCAGCCAAGCGGGAGGCTCCTACAATGAGCAGTTCTTC.

As DNA, the CDR3 is TGTGCCAGTAGTACGACAGGGGGAGATGAAAAACTGTTTTTT. This encodes CASSTTGGDEKLFF. The rearrangement links TRBV19 to TRBJ1-4; the match to TRBD1 covers 9 bases. Germline CDR1 and CDR2: LNHDA and SQIVND (reference sequence). V lost 4 bases and J lost 6; bases outside the gene matches: 3. The CDR3 extends over 14 amino acids. The full variable domain, its missing parts supplied by reference TRBV19 and TRBJ1-4, is DGGITQSPKYLFRKEGQNVTLSCEQNLNHDAMYWYRQDPGQGLRLIYYSQIVNDFQKGDIAEGYSVSREKKESFPLTVTSAQKNPTAFYLCASSTTGGDEKLFFGSGTQLSVL.

This clone was seen just once. The V and J genes are TRBV14 and TRBJ2-4, with a weak D call TRBD1 (6 bases). Germline CDR1 is SGHDN and CDR2 is FVKESK. Trimming pared 4 bases from V and 6 bases from J, leaving 13 bases between. The CDR3 spans 14 residues. The CDR3 bases are TGTGCCAGCAGCCCAGCAGGACAGATAAACATTCAGTACTTC. This gives the protein CASSPAGQINIQYF.

The CDR3 DNA sequence: TGTGCCAGTAGTAGTTTAGCGGGAGTAGAGACCCAGTACTTC. It translates to CASSSLAGVETQYF. The gene calls are TRBV19 and TRBJ2-5, with 9 bases identical to TRBD2. V gave up 4 bases and J gave up 4 bases; unmatched junction bases: 4. Germline V lookup: CDR1 LNHDA, CDR2 SQIVND (reference sequence). The CDR3 sequence is 14 residues long.

This clone was seen ten or more times. V and J are TRBV28 and TRBJ2-7; 8 bases are a match to TRBD2. The CDR3 totals 15 residues. Trimming cost V 5 bases and J 4 bases; bases outside gene matches: 10. Per the germline V gene, CDR1 is MDHEN and CDR2 is SYDVKM. The CDR3 bases are TGTGCCAGCAGTGCTGGCCAAGCGGGAGTATACGAGCAGTACTTC. It codes for CASSAGQAGVYEQYF.

The CDR3 here is CASSYSQGSGANVLTF. CDR3 DNA: TGTGCCAGCAGTTACTCCCAGGGTTCTGGGGCCAACGTCCTGACTTTC. The chain links TRBV6-5 to TRBJ2-6; TRBD1 might be the D (5 bases). V dropped 0 bases and J dropped 1 base, with 7 bases sitting between them. The CDR3 runs 16 residues. Germline values: CDR1 MNHEY, CDR2 SVGAGI.

The CDR3 spells CASRSTSGSNEQFF. CDR3 bases: TGTGCCAGCAGGTCTACTAGCGGGAGCAATGAGCAGTTCTTC. J is TRBJ2-1 and V is TRBV7-6, with 11 bases matching TRBD2. The CDR3 contains 14 residues. Losses at the gene ends were 6 bases for V and 6 bases for J; bases not matched to a gene: 4. The V gene's germline CDR1 is SGHVS and CDR2 FNYEAQ.

The chain joins TRBV18 to TRBJ1-2; 12 bases are a match to TRBD1. Trimming took 3 bases from V and 4 from J; bases not matched to a gene: 3. Germline CDR1 reads KGHSH; CDR2 reads LQKENI. The CDR3 loop spans 15 amino acids. CDR3 sequence (DNA): TGTGCCAGCTCACCGGGACAGGGGGCTCTCTATGGCTACACCTTC. This encodes CASSPGQGALYGYTF.

This chain joins TRBV10-3 and TRBJ2-5; tentatively, D is TRBD1 (5 bases). Germline lookup yields CDR1 ENHRY and CDR2 SYGVKD. V was clipped by 0 bases and J by 2 bases, with 13 bases between them. The length of the CDR3 is 16 residues. The CDR3 sequence is CAISESFRVGQETQYF. The CDR3 bases are TGTGCCATCAGTGAGTCGTTCAGGGTGGGGCAAGAGACCCAGTACTTC.

The rearrangement uses TRBV5-1 and TRBJ2-7, with 12 bases matching TRBD2. V lost 10 bases to trimming and J lost 6 bases; unmatched junction nucleotides: 11. This CDR3 spans 14 amino acids. In germline, CDR1 is SGHRS, CDR2 YFSETQ. CDR3 DNA: TGCGCCTCTTCGCAGACTAGCGGGAGTGGCGAGCAGTACTTC. The encoded protein is CASSQTSGSGEQYF.

The rearrangement uses TRBV7-9 and TRBJ2-3; D gene unclear. Germline V CDR1 and CDR2: SEHNR, FQNEAQ (reference sequence). This CDR3 has 14 amino acids. Trimming left V 1 base short and J 0 bases short, with 5 bases between. CDR3 DNA sequence: TGTGCCAGCAGCTTAGTTACTAGCACAGATACGCAGTATTTT. It specifies CASSLVTSTDTQYF. The full variable domain, rest sourced from reference TRBV7-9 and TRBJ2-3, is DTGVSQNPRHKITKRGQNVTFRCDPISEHNRLYWYRQTLGQGPEFLTYFQNEAQLEKSRLLSDRFSAERPKGSFSTLEIQRTEQGDSAMYLCASSLVTSTDTQYFGPGTRLTVL.

The chain combines TRBV5-1 with TRBJ1-1; D is undetermined. CDR1 is SGHRS and CDR2 is YFSETQ in the germline V gene. CDR3 length equals 14 residues. The V end lost 0 bases, the J end lost 5 bases, and 11 bases lay between the germline ends. CDR3 protein: CASSLAGSGTEAFF. CDR3 DNA sequence: TGCGCCAGCAGCTTGGCCGGCAGCGGGACTGAAGCTTTCTTT.

The V call is TRBV5-1, the J call TRBJ2-7, with 10 bases aligning to TRBD1. V gave up 4 bases and J gave up 1 base; unmatched junction bases: 5. The V gene's germline CDR1 is SGHRS and CDR2 YFSETQ. The CDR3 is 15 residues long. CDR3 sequence (DNA): TGCGCCAGCAGCACTGAGGGACAGGGGTCCTACGAGCAGTACTTC. Its translation is CASSTEGQGSYEQYF.

The chain is built from TRBV5-4 and TRBJ2-7; 7 nucleotides match TRBD1. Trimming cost V 5 bases and J 0 bases; bases outside gene matches: 8. Germline loops: CDR1 SGHNT, CDR2 YYREEE (reference sequence). The CDR3 totals 15 residues. The CDR3 protein is CASSTRDSNSYEQYF. The CDR3 DNA is TGTGCCAGCAGTACCCGGGACAGTAACTCCTACGAGCAGTACTTC.

This clone came up once. The same CDR3 arises from other DNA sequences in this sample as well. This chain links TRBV7-9 with TRBJ1-2; D is perhaps TRBD1 (5 bases). This CDR3 contains 13 residues. Trimming stripped 1 base from V and 8 bases from J, with 11 bases between. In germline, CDR1 is SEHNR, CDR2 FQNEAQ (reference sequence). CDR3: CASSLEGANGYTF. In DNA form, the CDR3 reads TGTGCCAGCAGCTTAGAAGGGGCCAACGGCTACACCTTC.

The chain employs TRBV6-2 or TRBV6-3 and TRBJ2-1; D gene ambiguous. There are 12 residues in the CDR3. Per the germline V gene, CDR1 is MNHEY and CDR2 is SVGEGT. Between the trimmed V and J ends, which lost 5 bases and 12 bases, there was a span of 14 bases. For the CDR3, the DNA is TGTGCCAGCAGTACGGGTGGGTTCATGCAGTTCTTC. Its protein is CASSTGGFMQFF.

This clone has only a few counts. J is TRBJ2-2 and V is TRBV27, with D possibly TRBD1 on 6 matching bases. With 3 bases removed from V and 9 bases from J, the gap between germline ends came to 11 bases. CDR1 and CDR2 (germline): MNHEY, SMNVEV (reference sequence). This CDR3 region has 13 residues. The DNA for the CDR3 is TGTGCCAGCAGTTTCGGGCAGGGGTGGGAGCTGTTTTTT. Amino acids: CASSFGQGWELFF.

V is TRBV30 and J is TRBJ2-1, with 9 nucleotides matching TRBD2. J gave up 8 bases and V 4 bases, and 12 bases lay outside the gene matches. The CDR3 has 15 amino acids. Germline assignment: CDR1 GTSNPN and CDR2 SVGIG (reference sequence). The CDR3 here is CAWTSGTLRRDEQFF. DNA of the CDR3: TGTGCCTGGACTAGCGGGACCCTCAGGCGGGATGAGCAGTTCTTC.

The chain recombines TRBV2 with TRBJ2-7; TRBD1 matches at 10 bases. CDR1 and CDR2 from the germline V gene are SNHLY and FYNNEI. The V segment lost 4 bases and the J segment 5 bases; nucleotides outside the gene matches: 8. The CDR3 length is 15 residues. Here the CDR3 reads CASSVMGQGLHEQYF. The DNA of the CDR3 is TGTGCCAGCAGTGTAATGGGACAGGGGCTCCACGAGCAGTACTTC.

V usage is TRBV27 and J usage is TRBJ1-1; tentatively, D is TRBD1 (5 bases). V was shortened by 6 bases and J by 1 base, with 12 bases between the two germline ends. CDR3 length: 14 amino acids. Germline CDR1 and CDR2: MNHEY and SMNVEV (reference sequence). The CDR3: CASSPQVSNTEAFF. The CDR3 DNA sequence: TGTGCCAGCAGCCCACAGGTATCGAACACTGAAGCTTTCTTT.

This clone was seen more than once but under ten times. The rearrangement links TRBV28 to TRBJ1-1, with D perhaps TRBD1 (6 bases). CDR1 and CDR2 (germline): MDHEN, SYDVKM. The ends were cut back, 4 bases at V and 5 bases at J, with 14 bases in the middle. The length of the CDR3 is 14 residues. In nucleotides, the CDR3 is TGTGCCAGCAGTTCCGGGGGGGCAGAGACTGAAGCTTTCTTT. It specifies CASSSGGAETEAFF.

V and J are TRBV18 and TRBJ1-3, with D possibly TRBD1 on 5 matching bases. V was pared by 6 bases and J by 9 bases, with 18 bases between. The germline V gene has CDR1 KGHSH and CDR2 LQKENI. CDR3 length: 14 amino acids. CDR3 region: CASSEGPLRATIYF. The CDR3 DNA reads as TGTGCCAGCTCGGAGGGACCGCTACGGGCCACCATATATTTT.

This chain connects TRBV2 to TRBJ2-3; no clear D gene. V was shortened by 10 bases and J by 4 bases, with 12 bases between the two germline ends. In germline, CDR1 is SNHLY, CDR2 FYNNEI. This CDR3 has 12 residues. The CDR3 sequence: CAIPYTADTQYF. CDR3 DNA sequence: TGTGCCATCCCATATACGGCAGATACGCAGTATTTT.

The rearrangement joins TRBV10-3 to TRBJ2-7; possibly TRBD1 for D (6 bases). Germline V lookup: CDR1 ENHRY, CDR2 SYGVKD. The CDR3 is made up of 13 amino acids. V lost 7 bases to trimming and J lost 1 base, with 11 bases between them. The CDR3 is CAITAGESYEQYF. The DNA for the CDR3 is TGTGCCATCACGGCAGGGGAATCCTACGAGCAGTACTTC.

This chain connects TRBV18 to TRBJ2-3, with D possibly matching TRBD2 (5 bases). The germline V and J ends were trimmed by 3 bases and 0 bases, with 7 bases remaining between them. Per the germline V gene, CDR1 is KGHSH and CDR2 is LQKENI. There are 14 residues in the CDR3. This CDR3 is CASSPRTSTDTQYF. DNA for the CDR3: TGTGCCAGCTCACCTAGGACTAGCACAGATACGCAGTATTTT.